Detailed here is one TCR beta chain. Antigen specificity is unknown. CDR1 and CDR2 from the germline V gene are SGDLS and YYNGEE. The length of the CDR3 is 15 residues. This entry belongs to a study of T cells expressing NK-cell markers. Study overall: Researchers got TCR beta repertoires out of sorted CD3+CD56+NKG2C+, CD3+CD56+NKG2C- and CD3+CD56-NKG2C+ T cells. In the group of eight sequenced donors, seven were HCMV-seropositive and one was seronegative. Study-level findings and limits: A handful of donors showed these clonotypes also leading the CD3+CD56-NKG2C+ fraction.

TCRdb reprocessed the 5' RACE reads, with one entry per CDR3 protein and no DNA. In total, the table holds several thousand distinct CDR3 sequences. V is TRBV9 and J is TRBJ2-2; TCRdb lists TRBD1, though no DNA is available to test this call. The TCR originated in a man aged 18 to 69 in good health. The sequenced material came from blood T cells: a sorted CD56 or NKG2C T cell subset, CD4+ or CD8+ T cells, or bulk PBMC T cells (not recorded which). The chain's CDR3 is CASRAGTENTGELFF. Drawing the rest from reference TRBV9 and TRBJ2-2, the complete variable domain is DSGVTQTPKHLITATGQRVTLRCSPRSGDLSVYWYQQSLDQGLQFLIQYYNGEERAKGNILERFSAQQFPDLHSELNLSSLELGDSALYFCASRAGTENTGELFFGEGSRLTVL.